The clone carrying this T cell receptor beta chain was seen many times. Its target is not known. This sample is part of a study of T cell repertoires in cytomegalovirus infection. Across the study: Peptides in the study included HLA-C-restricted and HLA-B-restricted CMV epitopes. Matching HLA type and CMV infection were both indicated by public TCR beta signatures.

MiXCR, applied by TCRdb to the reads, yields one record per CDR3 protein. The sample consists of under 450,000 distinct CDR3 sequences, roughly 34% of them appearing once. The CDR3 sequence is 16 residues long. Trimming stripped 4 bases from V and 4 bases from J, with 17 bases between. Looked up from germline, CDR1 is SGHTA and CDR2 is FQGNSA. Study-wide results and limits: In two of eight donors, the top clonotype was HLA-C-restricted CMV-specific. Cumulative frequency (of public TCR beta family members) identified carriers of CMV plus the relevant HLA.

This sequence originates from a human donor in good health (CMV status not recorded). Some clones in this sample may be carry-over from other donors' samples. Sequenced material: cultured PBMCs, taken from culture after CMV antigen stimulation. J is TRBJ2-1 and V is TRBV7-2; D perhaps matches TRBD2 (6 bases). CDR3 loop: CASSYQSGSWYNEQFF. Written as DNA, the CDR3 is TGTGCCAGCAGCTACCAAAGCGGGTCTTGGTACAATGAGCAGTTCTTC.